This is a list of T cell receptor beta chains from one sample in a study of control samples from healthy donors and cancer patients. Assay used: immunoSEQ multiplex PCR; TCRdb lists only in-frame clones, some missing. The data contain around 51,000 clones, roughly 80% of them singletons. Sequenced: blood. Source of these receptors: a man between 65 and 85 years old in good health. The CDR3 runs from the conserved cysteine through the conserved F or W. D genes are given only for firm matches. Clone sizes are given selectively: once, few, many, or a class where the clone is expanded.

abundance: .
d_gene: .
j_gene: TRBJ2-5
v_gene: TRBV9
CDR3nt: TGTGCCAGCAGCGTAGGAGGAAGCCAAGAGACCCAGTACTTC
CDR3aa: CASSVGGSQETQYF

abundance: few
d_gene: .
j_gene: TRBJ2-7
v_gene: TRBV11-2
CDR3nt: TGTGCCAGCAGCTCCGCCCCGGACGGATACTACGAGCAGTACTTC
CDR3aa: CASSSAPDGYYEQYF

abundance: .
d_gene: TRBD1
j_gene: TRBJ1-2
v_gene: TRBV6-5
CDR3nt: TGTGCCAGCAGTTACCGCAATCCCGGGACAGGGGATGGCTACACCTTC
CDR3aa: CASSYRNPGTGDGYTF

abundance: .
d_gene: TRBD2
j_gene: TRBJ2-3
v_gene: TRBV4-2
CDR3nt: TGTGCCAGCAGCCAAGTTCCCCGGGAGGGCCGAGTCACAGATACGCAGTATTTT
CDR3aa: CASSQVPREGRVTDTQYF

abundance: .
d_gene: .
j_gene: TRBJ1-1
v_gene: TRBV5-1
CDR3nt: TGCGCCAGCAGCTTCGGCGTCGGGAACACTGAAGCTTTCTTT
CDR3aa: CASSFGVGNTEAFF

abundance: .
d_gene: .
j_gene: TRBJ1-1
v_gene: TRBV6-6
CDR3nt: TGTGCCAGCAGCCGACTCGGGACAACGAACACTGAAGCTTTCTTT
CDR3aa: CASSRLGTTNTEAFF

abundance: few
d_gene: .
j_gene: TRBJ2-7
v_gene: TRBV28
CDR3nt: TGTGCCAGCGGAGGGACAGCTTACGAGCAGTACTTC
CDR3aa: CASGGTAYEQYF

abundance: .
d_gene: TRBD1
j_gene: TRBJ1-1
v_gene: TRBV19
CDR3nt: TGTGCCAGTAGTAGACAGGGTCAAACTGAAGCTTTCTTT
CDR3aa: CASSRQGQTEAFF

abundance: .
d_gene: .
j_gene: TRBJ2-7
v_gene: TRBV23-1
CDR3nt: TGCGCCACCTCCTGGTCCTACGAGCAGTACTTC
CDR3aa: CATSWSYEQYF

abundance: .
d_gene: TRBD2
j_gene: TRBJ2-1
v_gene: TRBV24-1
CDR3nt: TGTGCCACCCAATCGCACGCGGGGGGGATATACAATGAGCAGTTCTTC
CDR3aa: CATQSHAGGIYNEQFF